This is a list of T cell receptor beta chains from one sample in a study of T cells in Graves' hyperthyroidism and ophthalmopathy. TCRdb passed the multiplex PCR reads through MiXCR, listing each CDR3 protein once. The table has some 380,000 distinct CDR3 sequences, about 14% seen once; the top ten hold 20% to 25%. Sequenced sample: blood. These receptors all stem from a man under 40 with Graves' hyperthyroidism that later progressed to Graves' ophthalmopathy. The CDR3 runs from the conserved cysteine through the conserved F or W. Fields, in order: J gene, clone size, D gene, V gene, CDR3 DNA, CDR3 protein. The D gene is left open where the match is weak. Clone size is stated in some rows and not others, as once, few, many or a class when expanded.

J: TRBJ1-1
size: many
D: TRBD1
V: TRBV5-1
DNA: TGCGCCAGCAGCTTGGTCTCAGGGGGCGCGGGCACTGAAGCTTTCTTT
CDR3: CASSLVSGGAGTEAFF

J: TRBJ1-2
size: many
D: -
V: TRBV2
DNA: TGTGCCAGCACCCTTGAATGGCAGGGCGGTGGCTACACCTTC
CDR3: CASTLEWQGGGYTF

J: TRBJ1-4
size: few
D: -
V: TRBV5-1
DNA: TGCGCCAGCAGCTTGGGTGGACAGTCTAATGAAAAACTGTTTTTT
CDR3: CASSLGGQSNEKLFF

J: TRBJ2-1
size: -
D: -
V: TRBV4-2
DNA: TGTGCCAGCAGCCAAGATAACAGTTACAATGAGCAGTTCTTC
CDR3: CASSQDNSYNEQFF

J: TRBJ2-1
size: -
D: -
V: TRBV2
DNA: TGTGTCAGCAGCAAAACAGGGTTGGGTCGGTTCTTC
CDR3: CVSSKTGLGRFF

J: TRBJ2-7
size: medium-sized
D: -
V: TRBV5-6
DNA: TGTGCCAGCAGCTTGGCAGGGACCCTAGGCCACGAGCAGTACTTC
CDR3: CASSLAGTLGHEQYF

J: TRBJ1-1
size: many
D: -
V: TRBV6-1
DNA: TGTGCCAGCAGTGAAGATCGAAGGGGGAACACTGAAGCTTTCTTT
CDR3: CASSEDRRGNTEAFF

J: TRBJ2-7
size: -
D: TRBD1
V: TRBV7-8
DNA: TGTGCCAGCAGCTTTTCCGGGACAGCCTACGAGCAGTACTTC
CDR3: CASSFSGTAYEQYF

J: TRBJ1-6
size: few
D: -
V: TRBV6-6
DNA: TGTGCCAGCAGTTACTCGGGGGGGCAGGAATCACCCCTCCACTTT
CDR3: CASSYSGGQESPLHF

J: TRBJ1-4
size: -
D: -
V: TRBV19
DNA: TGTGCCAGTCAACGGGCAACTAATGAAAAACTGTTTTTT
CDR3: CASQRATNEKLFF

J: TRBJ2-7
size: few
D: TRBD2
V: TRBV20-1
DNA: TGCAGTGCCTTGACTAGCGGGGGGGCCAAAGCCTACGAGCAGTACTTC
CDR3: CSALTSGGAKAYEQYF

J: TRBJ1-2
size: many
D: -
V: TRBV11-3
DNA: TGTGCCAGCAGCTTAGGCCGGGACAAATATGGCTACACCTTC
CDR3: CASSLGRDKYGYTF

J: TRBJ2-1
size: many
D: -
V: TRBV7-9
DNA: TGTGCCAGCAGCGTTCAGGGTCAGGATGAGCAGTTCTTC
CDR3: CASSVQGQDEQFF

J: TRBJ1-1
size: many
D: TRBD1
V: TRBV6-1
DNA: TGTGCCAGCAGTGATCGCCACAGGGGGCTGACTGAAGCTTTCTTT
CDR3: CASSDRHRGLTEAFF

J: TRBJ1-4
size: many
D: -
V: TRBV20-1
DNA: TGCAGTGCTGCCGGGCCCGGGCGAGAAAAACTGTTTTTT
CDR3: CSAAGPGREKLFF

J: TRBJ2-3
size: -
D: TRBD2
V: TRBV20-1
DNA: TGCAGTGCTAGAGATCGCCTAGCGGGGGCCCTACGCACAGATACGCAGTATTTT
CDR3: CSARDRLAGALRTDTQYF

J: TRBJ2-1
size: few
D: -
V: TRBV13
DNA: TGTGCCAGCAGCTTAGGAGACGTACTTGGGCAGTTCTTC
CDR3: CASSLGDVLGQFF

J: TRBJ2-1
size: many
D: -
V: TRBV2
DNA: TGTGCCAGCAGTGAAAATGGCTACAATGAGCAGTTCTTC
CDR3: CASSENGYNEQFF

J: TRBJ2-7
size: many
D: -
V: TRBV20-1
DNA: TGCAGTGCTAGAGCCGGACACCCAATTGGGGAGCAGTACTTC
CDR3: CSARAGHPIGEQYF

J: TRBJ2-1
size: many
D: -
V: TRBV24-1
DNA: TGTGCCACCAGTGAACGCTATGAGCAGTTCTTC
CDR3: CATSERYEQFF

J: TRBJ2-2
size: many
D: -
V: TRBV27
DNA: TGTGCCAGCAGGAAGAGCACCGGGGAGCTGTTTTTT
CDR3: CASRKSTGELFF

J: TRBJ2-1
size: many
D: -
V: TRBV12-5
DNA: TGTGCTAGTGGTTTCTTTCTTTCTACCTACAATGAGCAGTTCTTC
CDR3: CASGFFLSTYNEQFF

J: TRBJ1-2
size: many
D: -
V: TRBV7-9
DNA: TGTGCCAGCAGCCTAACAACGGGCTATGGCTACACCTTC
CDR3: CASSLTTGYGYTF

J: TRBJ2-4
size: -
D: -
V: TRBV10-2
DNA: TGCGCCAGCAGTGGGGGTTTTGGAAACATTCAGTACTTC
CDR3: CASSGGFGNIQYF

J: TRBJ2-3
size: -
D: TRBD2
V: TRBV4-1
DNA: TGCGCCAGCAGCCAAGGGACTAGCGGGACCACAGATACGCAGTATTTT
CDR3: CASSQGTSGTTDTQYF

J: TRBJ1-2
size: -
D: -
V: TRBV20-1
DNA: TGCAGCCGCCCCCGAGGGGACTATGGCTACACCTTC
CDR3: CSRPRGDYGYTF

J: TRBJ1-1
size: many
D: -
V: TRBV5-1
DNA: TGCGCCAGCAGGGGCCTGTTGGGGAACACTGAAGCTTTCTTT
CDR3: CASRGLLGNTEAFF

J: TRBJ2-3
size: -
D: -
V: TRBV24-1
DNA: TGTGCCACCAGTGATTCGGTTAAAGGGATACCAGATACGCAGTATTTT
CDR3: CATSDSVKGIPDTQYF

J: TRBJ1-1
size: -
D: -
V: TRBV4-1
DNA: TGCGCCACCAGGAGCCCTCGGAGGACTGAAGCTTTCTTT
CDR3: CATRSPRRTEAFF

J: TRBJ2-5
size: many
D: TRBD1
V: TRBV12-3/TRBV12-4
DNA: TGTGCCAGCAGTTTGAGGACAGGGGGTTCGGAGACCCAGTACTTC
CDR3: CASSLRTGGSETQYF

J: TRBJ1-5
size: many
D: -
V: TRBV7-2
DNA: TGTGCCAGCAGCCCCAACGGGGGGTTTGGTAGCAATCAGCCCCAGCATTTT
CDR3: CASSPNGGFGSNQPQHF

J: TRBJ1-3
size: -
D: -
V: TRBV5-8
DNA: TGTGCCAGCAGCTTAGGCACAGGGTTCGGAAACACCATATATTTT
CDR3: CASSLGTGFGNTIYF

J: TRBJ1-1
size: -
D: TRBD1
V: TRBV24-1
DNA: TGTGCCACCAGTGATTCGGGACAGGGTAAATTGGAAGCTTTCTTT
CDR3: CATSDSGQGKLEAFF

J: TRBJ1-1
size: -
D: -
V: TRBV5-4
DNA: TGTGCCAGCAGCTTCGAGACTCACACTGAAGCTTTCTTT
CDR3: CASSFETHTEAFF

J: TRBJ1-1
size: -
D: TRBD1
V: TRBV7-6
DNA: TGCGCCAGCAGCATCCTACAGGGGACCAACACTGAAGCTTTCTTT
CDR3: CASSILQGTNTEAFF

J: TRBJ1-2
size: few
D: TRBD1
V: TRBV29-1
DNA: TGCAGCTCCCGGGACAGGCCCAACTATGGCTACACCTTC
CDR3: CSSRDRPNYGYTF

J: TRBJ1-2
size: many
D: -
V: TRBV27
DNA: TGTGCCAGCAGTTATTCCGCCGACAGGACTAACTATGGCTACACCTTC
CDR3: CASSYSADRTNYGYTF

J: TRBJ2-2
size: -
D: -
V: TRBV19
DNA: TGTGCCAGTAGTAACCGCGGGGGCGCAAACACCGGGGAGCTGTTTTTT
CDR3: CASSNRGGANTGELFF

J: TRBJ2-3
size: -
D: -
V: TRBV18
DNA: TGTGCCAGCTCACCAGTAGGGGGCACAGATACGCAGTATTTT
CDR3: CASSPVGGTDTQYF

J: TRBJ2-3
size: -
D: -
V: TRBV3-1
DNA: TGTGCCAGCAGCCAAGGGGGGCTGGTAGATACGCAGTATTTT
CDR3: CASSQGGLVDTQYF

J: TRBJ1-5
size: few
D: -
V: TRBV19
DNA: TGTGCCAGTAGCCCCGTGGGTCTGAGCAATCAGCCCCAGCATTTT
CDR3: CASSPVGLSNQPQHF

J: TRBJ1-2
size: few
D: -
V: TRBV19
DNA: TGTGCCAGTAGTATAGGGGACGGCGGCTACACCTTC
CDR3: CASSIGDGGYTF

J: TRBJ1-2
size: many
D: -
V: TRBV12-3/TRBV12-4
DNA: TGTGCCAGCAGTTCTTCAAGTAACTATGGCTACACCTTC
CDR3: CASSSSSNYGYTF

J: TRBJ2-4
size: many
D: -
V: TRBV28
DNA: TGTGCCAGCAGTCCCCCCCGGAGGGCAGGGTTCAAAAACATTCAGTACTTC
CDR3: CASSPPRRAGFKNIQYF

J: TRBJ2-3
size: many
D: -
V: TRBV3-1
DNA: TGTGCCAGCAGCCAGTGGACTAGCACAGATACGCAGTATTTT
CDR3: CASSQWTSTDTQYF

J: TRBJ2-2
size: few
D: -
V: TRBV4-1
DNA: TGCGCCAGCAGCCAAGTGACCTCTGGATGGACCGGGGAGCTGTTTTTT
CDR3: CASSQVTSGWTGELFF

J: TRBJ1-4
size: many
D: TRBD1
V: TRBV5-1
DNA: TGCGCCAGCAGCCCGACAGGGGTTGCTAATGAAAAACTGTTTTTT
CDR3: CASSPTGVANEKLFF

J: TRBJ2-1
size: many
D: TRBD1
V: TRBV7-9
DNA: TGTGCCAGCAGCTCCCTAGACAGGGAGACCTACAATGAGCAGTTCTTC
CDR3: CASSSLDRETYNEQFF

J: TRBJ2-3
size: -
D: TRBD2
V: TRBV20-1
DNA: TGCAGTGCTAGAAGCGGGACTAGCGGGGGCCAACGCACAGATACGCAGTATTTT
CDR3: CSARSGTSGGQRTDTQYF

J: TRBJ2-7
size: many
D: -
V: TRBV16
DNA: TGTGCCAGCAGCCAATCGGGGGGACGGTTCTCCTACGAGCAGTACTTC
CDR3: CASSQSGGRFSYEQYF

J: TRBJ1-1
size: -
D: -
V: TRBV11-3
DNA: TGTGCCAGCAGCCCGGCCGGGACCCTAGGAGGGGCTTTCTTT
CDR3: CASSPAGTLGGAFF

J: TRBJ1-1
size: many
D: TRBD1
V: TRBV7-9
DNA: TGTGCCAGCAGCCCCGGACAGGGTGGCACTGAAGCTTTCTTT
CDR3: CASSPGQGGTEAFF

J: TRBJ2-5
size: -
D: TRBD2
V: TRBV30
DNA: TGTGCCTGGAGTAGGGGGAGCGGGGGGCGCCTGGGGACCCAGTACTTC
CDR3: CAWSRGSGGRLGTQYF

J: TRBJ2-3
size: many
D: -
V: TRBV10-3
DNA: TGTGCCATCAGTGAGCTGAACACAGATACGCAGTATTTT
CDR3: CAISELNTDTQYF

J: TRBJ2-7
size: many
D: -
V: TRBV20-1
DNA: TGCAGTGCACGGACAGACCCCTCCTACGAGCAGTACTTC
CDR3: CSARTDPSYEQYF

J: TRBJ2-6
size: -
D: -
V: TRBV12-3/TRBV12-4
DNA: TGTGCCAGCAGTTCGGCCGTTAGCTCTGGGGCCAACGTCCTGACTTTC
CDR3: CASSSAVSSGANVLTF

J: TRBJ1-1
size: many
D: -
V: TRBV18
DNA: TGTGCCAGCTCACCGCAGTCCCGGGGGACTGAAGCTTTCTTT
CDR3: CASSPQSRGTEAFF